Below, one T cell receptor beta chain is given with its context. The target antigen is unknown. CDR3 length equals 15 residues. V was cut by 6 bases and J by 3 bases, with 15 bases left in between. Germline V gene sequence: CDR1 SGHVS, CDR2 FQNEAQ. An assay was performed, and its level was deep. Data came from immunoSEQ multiplex PCR; TCRdb stores just in-frame clones and leaves some out. Altogether 2 million to 2.5 million clones are present, approximately 94% being singletons, with the ten largest covering more than 1.5%. These data come from a study of shared clonotypes between healthy human individuals. Study at large: Donors consisted of two women and a few men between 18 and 49. Study-level findings and limits: Shared clonotypes: about 4.6% naive CD4, around 3.4% naive CD8, around 2.4% memory CD4, over 0.3% memory CD8.

CD8 cells regarded as naive lacked CD45RO, were positively chosen for CCR7, and omitted terminally differentiated effector memory CD45RA+ cells. The rearrangement uses TRBV7-8 and TRBJ2-1; D is undetermined. The sequencing sample was made of naive CD8+ T cells from PBMCs. The clonotype comes from a man between 18 and 35 years old in good health. Some clones in this sample may be carry-over from other donors' samples. CDR3 DNA: TGTGCCAGCAGATTAACGAGAGGAGTCTACAATGAGCAGTTCTTC. Translated: CASRLTRGVYNEQFF.